This TCR beta chain was obtained from a study of cytomegalovirus exposure and HLA in healthy donors. Study-wide findings and caveats: The study listed approximately 170 cytomegalovirus-associated TCR beta chains. A few of the chains that were CMV-associated were confirmed in vitro to be specific for CMV antigens. According to a subsequent analysis, TCR clusters identified in the first cohort showed a tendency to co-occur across the approximately 120 validation repertoires.

The donors were in the approximately 110-subject validation cohort; that cohort was separate from the roughly 680-subject first cohort. On this clone itself: No antigen is known for it.

Repertoires were generated with immunoSEQ multiplex PCR, while TCRdb's copy carries only in-frame clones and drops some. The sample carries more than 110,000 clones, around 88% recorded once. The V and J ends lost 8 bases and 2 bases, in that order; junction bases with no gene match: 7. The CDR3 length is 15 residues. Germline V gene sequence: CDR1 MNHEY, CDR2 SMNVEV (reference sequence). Input material: PBMCs. The origin of this receptor is a woman aged 18 to 35 in good health and CMV-seropositive. V usage is TRBV27 and J usage is TRBJ2-5; TRBD1 matches at 11 bases. CDR3 nucleotide sequence: TGTGCCAGCGGGGGGGACAGGGGGAGACAAGAGACCCAGTACTTC. Encoded protein: CASGGDRGRQETQYF.